This TCR beta chain was documented in a study of T cells expressing NK-cell markers. Study context: Sorted CD3+CD56+NKG2C+, CD3+CD56+NKG2C- and CD3+CD56-NKG2C+ T cells supplied TCR beta repertoires. Study results and limitations: A range of 1.0-7.0% of CD8+ T cells consisted of dominant NKG2C+ clonotypes in roughly 6 donors.

TCRdb reprocessed the 5' RACE reads and keeps a single row for each CDR3 protein, giving no DNA. This table lists about 460,000 distinct CDR3 sequences. A remark on this clonotype: Antigen unknown.

Germline CDR1 is DFQATT and CDR2 is SNEGSKA (reference sequence). The CDR3 runs to 19 residues. The V call is TRBV20-1, the J call TRBJ2-1; lacking DNA, the TRBD2 call made by TCRdb goes unchecked. The receptor was isolated from a woman aged 45-65 years in good health. The material sequenced was blood T cells: a sorted CD56 or NKG2C T cell subset, CD4+ or CD8+ T cells, or bulk PBMC T cells (not recorded which). The CDR3 region is CSARNPGTSKGIAYNEQFF.